This TCR beta chain derives from a study of T cells after yellow fever vaccination. Points on this clonotype: Its antigen is unknown.

Germline V gene lookup returns CDR1 ENHRY and CDR2 SYGVKD. Trimming cost V 2 bases and J 6 bases, with 20 bases left between them. CDR3 length: 16 amino acids. Study-level findings and limits: Once the booster was given, most primary-vaccination clones reappeared, at just under 98% for CD4 and over 70% for CD8. It was a weaker secondary response, yet one that peaked faster, at day 5 versus 15.

As TCR cDNA was made by 5'RACE template switching, a universal primer site and UMIs were added. TCRdb called the 5' RACE reads again in MiXCR, with one record for every CDR3 protein. In the table there are some 320,000 distinct CDR3 sequences, roughly 8.7% of which are singletons. The sequence was collected from a man between 18 and 29 years old who received the YFV17D yellow fever vaccine. Sequencing used CD4+ T cells sorted from PBMCs, obtained 5 days after the yellow fever booster vaccination. The V gene is TRBV10-3, the J gene TRBJ2-7; weak D call: TRBD1 (5 bases). As DNA, the CDR3 is TGTGCCATCAGTGAGAATGTCAGGGTCCTCACCGGCGAGCAGTACTTC. It codes for CAISENVRVLTGEQYF.